The 23 T cell receptor beta chains presented below share a single source sample, sequenced in a study of cytomegalovirus exposure and HLA in healthy donors. PCR was performed using 60 Vbeta and 13 Jbeta primers. Assay: immunoSEQ multiplex PCR; the TCRdb copy retains only in-frame clones and omits some. The sample holds 100,000 to 150,000 clones; approximately 84% are singletons and the top ten take around 3%. Source material: PBMCs. The receptors were gathered from a boy aged 2 to 9 in good health and CMV-seronegative.

This sequence joins TRBV4-1 and TRBJ1-4; 7 nucleotides line up with TRBD1. Unmatched junction bases numbered 4, after V lost 4 bases and J lost 5 bases. From germline, CDR1 is MGHRA and CDR2 YSYEKL. This CDR3 is 14 amino acids long. This CDR3 is CASSPQGGNEKLFF. CDR3 sequence (DNA): TGCGCCAGCAGCCCTCAGGGGGGAAATGAAAAACTGTTTTTT.

The J gene is TRBJ1-5, the V gene TRBV1; the table gives TRBD1 as D, unverified against the DNA. TRBV1 is a documented pseudogene. This CDR3 is 11 amino acids long. CDR3 coding DNA: TGCACCAGCCTTTCCAGGCAGCCCCAGCATTTT. Translating gives CTSLSRQPQHF.

This clone was observed once. This chain joins TRBV19 and TRBJ1-5, with 8 bases lining up with TRBD1. Germline loops: CDR1 LNHDA, CDR2 SQIVND (reference sequence). CDR3 length: 18 amino acids. V lost 5 bases, J lost 3 bases, and 15 bases stayed unmatched. The CDR3, as DNA: TGTGCCAGTAGTCTGGCCGGTTTCGGACAGGGAAACAATCAGCCCCAGCATTTT. Translation: CASSLAGFGQGNNQPQHF.

CDR3 residues: CASSLPNRGGSYNEQFF. DNA of the CDR3: TGTGCCAGCAGTTTACCGAACAGGGGGGGGAGCTACAATGAGCAGTTCTTC. The rearrangement joins TRBV27 to TRBJ2-1; weak D call: TRBD1 (8 bases). CDR1 and CDR2 from the germline V gene are MNHEY and SMNVEV (reference sequence). V lost 2 bases and J lost 3, with 17 bases in between. The CDR3 is 17 residues long.

The rearrangement links TRBV4-2 to TRBJ2-7; TRBD2 aligns across 9 bases. There are 16 residues in the CDR3. V lost 3 bases, J lost 3 bases, and 9 bases stayed unmatched. Per the germline V gene, CDR1 is LGHNA and CDR2 is YNFKEQ. The CDR3 DNA reads TGTGCCAGCAGCCAGGGGATGGGACTAGCCCTCTACGAGCAGTACTTC. It yields the protein CASSQGMGLALYEQYF.

This clone was seen a handful of times. The chain couples TRBV2 to TRBJ1-1; possible D gene TRBD1, 5 bases. The germline CDR1 and CDR2 sequences are SNHLY and FYNNEI. There are 15 residues in the CDR3. V was pared by 0 bases and J by 4 bases, with 12 bases between. This chain's CDR3 is CASSEALGARTEAFF. DNA of the CDR3: TGTGCCAGCAGTGAAGCGTTAGGGGCGCGCACTGAAGCTTTCTTT.

The rearrangement joins TRBV7-3 to TRBJ2-3; 7 bases fit TRBD1. In germline, CDR1 is SGHTA, CDR2 FQGTGA. J was trimmed by 5 bases and V by 1 base; bases with no gene match: 9. The CDR3 has 16 amino acids. Here the CDR3 reads CASSLRLAGGIDTQYF. DNA for the CDR3: TGTGCCAGCAGCTTAAGATTGGCAGGGGGTATAGATACGCAGTATTTT.

V gene TRBV4-2 combines with J gene TRBJ1-3; D is possibly TRBD1 (5 bases). Trimming shortened V by 0 bases and J by 3 bases, and 12 bases separated the two germline ends. Germline CDR1 is LGHNA and CDR2 is YNFKEQ. The length of the CDR3 is 16 residues. CDR3 amino acids: CASSQDGRGFGNTIYF. The CDR3 nucleotides read TGTGCCAGCAGCCAAGATGGACGGGGGTTTGGAAACACCATATATTTT.

This clone was seen a handful of times. V gene TRBV29-1 combines with J gene TRBJ2-3; 8 bases map to TRBD1. The CDR3 runs 16 residues. Germline loops: CDR1 SQVTM, CDR2 ANQGSEA. J was trimmed by 1 base and V by 0 bases; bases with no gene match: 6. CDR3 coding DNA: TGCAGCGTTGAAGATCATGACAGGGGTGGCACAGATACGCAGTATTTT. Protein: CSVEDHDRGGTDTQYF.

The chain joins TRBV11-1 to TRBJ2-1; 11 positions agree with TRBD1. The trim removed 5 bases at V and 9 bases at J, leaving 6 bases unmatched. Germline loops: CDR1 SGHAT, CDR2 FQDESV (reference sequence). The CDR3 covers 14 residues. CDR3: CASSLGQGAGEQFF. CDR3 in DNA: TGTGCCAGCAGCCTAGGACAGGGGGCGGGTGAGCAGTTCTTC.

The J gene is TRBJ2-3, the V gene TRBV21-1; TRBD2 is the table's D call, not checked against the DNA. TRBV21-1 is annotated as a pseudogene. The CDR3 sequence is 16 residues long. CDR3 sequence: CASSRETTIGTDTQYF. CDR3 coding DNA: TGTGCCAGCAGCAGAGAGACTACTATTGGCACAGATACGCAGTATTTT.

The chain uses TRBV9 and TRBJ2-2; 13 bases are a match to TRBD2. Germline V gene data show CDR1 as SGDLS and CDR2 as YYNGEE. The CDR3 length is 16 residues. The junction had 6 bases not matched to a gene; V was cut back by 4 bases and J by 6 bases. The CDR3 DNA reads as TGTGCCAGCAGCCTCAGACTAGCGGGAGGAGCCGGGGAGCTGTTTTTT. Translated, it gives CASSLRLAGGAGELFF.

The sample holds one count of this clone. The chain uses TRBV6-5 and TRBJ1-6; perhaps TRBD1 as D (5 bases). Trimming shortened V by 4 bases and J by 9 bases, and 16 bases separated the two germline ends. The CDR3 extends over 15 amino acids. The germline CDR1 and CDR2 sequences are MNHEY and SVGAGI. CDR3 loop: CASSLDRTGSSPLHF. The CDR3 coding sequence is TGTGCCAGCAGTTTAGACAGAACCGGGAGTTCACCCCTCCACTTT.

V and J are TRBV27 and TRBJ2-1; 10 positions match TRBD2. This CDR3 region has 17 residues. In germline, CDR1 is MNHEY, CDR2 SMNVEV (reference sequence). With V trimmed by 5 bases and J by 2 bases, 9 bases remained unmatched. CDR3 sequence (DNA): TGTGCCAGCAGTGTCCTTAGCGGGAGGCCTCCCTACAATGAGCAGTTCTTC. Amino acids: CASSVLSGRPPYNEQFF.

The CDR3 nucleotides are TGTGCCAGCAGCTTAGCGACAGGGGGTTTGGATCAGCCCCAGCATTTT. Translated: CASSLATGGLDQPQHF. This chain uses TRBV7-9 with TRBJ1-5; TRBD1 agrees at 9 bases. J lost 5 bases, V lost 0 bases, and 5 bases had no gene match. The germline V gene encodes CDR1 SEHNR and CDR2 FQNEAQ (reference sequence). The CDR3 covers 16 residues.

V gene TRBV27 combines with J gene TRBJ2-1; TRBD2 matches 10 bases. The CDR3 sequence is 14 residues long. V gave up 2 bases and J gave up 6 bases; unmatched junction bases: 1. Germline lookup yields CDR1 MNHEY and CDR2 SMNVEV (reference sequence). CDR3 coding DNA: TGTGCCAGCAGTTTACCTAGCGGGAGCAATGAGCAGTTCTTC. Protein sequence: CASSLPSGSNEQFF.

The J gene is TRBJ1-2, the V gene TRBV6-5, with D possibly matching TRBD1 (6 bases). V lost 7 bases and J 2 bases, leaving 11 bases between the germline ends. This CDR3 spans 13 amino acids. Germline V gene sequence: CDR1 MNHEY, CDR2 SVGAGI. In DNA, the CDR3 is TGTGCCAGCAAGCGGGGGCTGAACTATGGCTACACCTTC. Protein sequence: CASKRGLNYGYTF.

The chain has TRBV27 and TRBJ1-1; a weak D match, TRBD1 (5 bases). Germline-derived CDR1 and CDR2 are MNHEY and SMNVEV (reference sequence). V was cut by 4 bases and J by 3 bases, with 18 bases left in between. This CDR3 is 16 amino acids long. The CDR3 sequence is CASSSTWGGRDTEAFF. CDR3 nucleotides: TGTGCCAGCAGTTCTACTTGGGGGGGACGGGACACTGAAGCTTTCTTT.

The chain couples TRBV7-9 to TRBJ2-1; 7 nucleotides align to TRBD2. The CDR3 runs 15 residues. Germline assignment: CDR1 SEHNR and CDR2 FQNEAQ (reference sequence). V trimming: 5 bases; J trimming: 0 bases; junction bases outside the gene matches: 4. The DNA for the CDR3 is TGTGCCAGCAGCCAAGCGGGGTACTCCTACAATGAGCAGTTCTTC. Its protein product is CASSQAGYSYNEQFF. Full variable domain (rest looked up from reference TRBV7-9 and TRBJ2-1): DTGVSQNPRHKITKRGQNVTFRCDPISEHNRLYWYRQTLGQGPEFLTYFQNEAQLEKSRLLSDRFSAERPKGSFSTLEIQRTEQGDSAMYLCASSQAGYSYNEQFFGPGTRLTVL.

The chain links TRBV5-6 to TRBJ2-7; unclear D gene. Trimming stripped 0 bases from V and 4 bases from J, with 5 bases between. CDR1 SGHDT and CDR2 YYEEEE come from the germline V gene. CDR3 size: 12 residues. The CDR3: CASSLGQYEQYV. CDR3 nucleotide sequence: TGTGCCAGCAGCTTGGGACAATACGAGCAGTACGTC.

The chain carries TRBV2 and TRBJ2-5; D is uncertain. The J call may not be correct, given that the DNA end is closer to TRBJ2-7. This CDR3 has 12 amino acids. Germline CDR1 reads SNHLY; CDR2 reads FYNNEI. CDR3 sequence reads: CASSALSYEQYF. CDR3 sequence (DNA): TGTGCCAGCAGTGCCCTCTCCTACGAGCAGTACTTC.

The chain recombines TRBV9 with TRBJ2-2; 7 nucleotides line up with TRBD2. CDR3 length: 15 amino acids. In germline, CDR1 is SGDLS, CDR2 YYNGEE. V was pared by 4 bases and J by 4 bases, with 7 bases of the junction left unmatched. CDR3 nucleotide sequence: TGTGCCAGCAGCCCCAGCCCGGGGGGCACCGGGGAGCTGTTTTTT. Its translation: CASSPSPGGTGELFF.

This clone has more than one count but fewer than ten. This chain joins TRBV6-1 and TRBJ1-1, with 9 bases lining up with TRBD1. Germline CDR1 and CDR2: MNHNS and SASEGT. V was clipped by 7 bases and J by 5 bases; unmatched bases: 5. The CDR3 runs to 13 residues. The CDR3 reads CASTETGGTEAFF. The CDR3 DNA reads as TGTGCCAGCACCGAGACAGGGGGAACTGAAGCTTTCTTT.